These 17 T cell receptor beta chains originate from one sample sequenced in a study of blood T cell repertoires in COVID-19. Sequenced by immunoSEQ multiplex PCR; TCRdb stores in-frame clones only, minus some. The data show approximately 54,000 clones, around 88% seen once. The material sequenced was peripheral blood. All receptors come from a human donor in a cohort sampled during active COVID-19.

The genes are TRBV5-1 and TRBJ2-5, with 7 positions matching TRBD1. This CDR3 comprises 14 residues. The trim removed 0 bases at V and 5 bases at J, leaving 4 bases unmatched. Per the germline V gene, CDR1 is SGHRS and CDR2 is YFSETQ. The CDR3 protein is CASSLGRGRETQYF. The CDR3 coding sequence is TGCGCCAGCAGCTTGGGAAGGGGGCGGGAGACCCAGTACTTC.

V gene TRBV6-2 or TRBV6-3 combines with J gene TRBJ2-7; D call uncertain. In germline, CDR1 is MNHEY, CDR2 SVGEGT. This CDR3 is 13 amino acids long. Trimming took 0 bases from V and 1 from J, leaving 4 bases between them. The CDR3 is CASSYSYSYEQYF. In DNA form, the CDR3 reads TGTGCCAGCAGTTACTCCTATTCCTACGAGCAGTACTTC.

The chain couples TRBV29-1 to TRBJ2-3, with 9 nucleotides matching TRBD1. Looked up from germline, CDR1 is SQVTM and CDR2 is ANQGSEA. The CDR3 runs to 14 residues. With V trimmed by 5 bases and J by 3 bases, 6 bases remained unmatched. CDR3 nucleotide sequence: TGCAGCGTTTTCACAGGGGGCGGAACAGATACGCAGTATTTT. It encodes CSVFTGGGTDTQYF.

The chain has TRBV29-1 and TRBJ1-4; 9 nucleotides match TRBD1. CDR1 is SQVTM, CDR2 ANQGSEA, per germline. The CDR3 spans 14 residues. Trimming removed 6 bases from V and 3 bases from J; junction bases left unmatched: 5. CDR3 sequence reads: CSVQQGAANEKLFF. The CDR3 DNA is TGCAGCGTACAACAGGGGGCGGCTAATGAAAAACTGTTTTTT. The variable domain in full, with the rest retrieved from reference TRBV29-1 and TRBJ1-4, is SAVISQKPSRDICQRGTSLTIQCQVDSQVTMMFWYRQQPGQSLTLIATANQGSEATYESGFVIDKFPISRPNLTFSTLTVSNMSPEDSSIYLCSVQQGAANEKLFFGSGTQLSVL.

This clone has just a few counts. The V call is TRBV2, the J call TRBJ1-1; 8 nucleotides agree with TRBD1. The CDR3 runs 14 residues. The junction had 10 bases not matched to a gene; V was cut back by 8 bases and J by 5 bases. Germline-derived CDR1 and CDR2 are SNHLY and FYNNEI. CDR3 residues: CASRSNRGWTEAFF. DNA of the CDR3: TGTGCCAGCCGGTCGAACAGGGGGTGGACTGAAGCTTTCTTT.

The chain is built from TRBV5-8 and TRBJ2-1, with TRBD2 matching over 7 bases. Germline V gives CDR1 SGHTS, CDR2 YDEGEE. This CDR3 is built from 16 residues. Trimming took 0 bases from V and 1 from J; bases not matched to a gene: 4. CDR3 region: CASSLASGGSYNEQFF. CDR3 in DNA: TGTGCCAGCAGCTTGGCTAGCGGAGGATCCTACAATGAGCAGTTCTTC.

V is TRBV30 and J is TRBJ1-2; weak D call: TRBD1 (5 bases). The CDR3 runs 14 residues. V was pared by 0 bases and J by 8 bases, with 16 bases between. Germline CDR1 GTSNPN, CDR2 SVGIG (reference sequence). In DNA form, the CDR3 reads TGTGCCTGGAGTGTACTGGGGGGTTGGAGCGGCTACACCTTC. Translated: CAWSVLGGWSGYTF.

The CDR3 DNA sequence: TGTGCCAGCTCACCCGGGACAGCTTACTATGGCTACACCTTC. The encoded protein is CASSPGTAYYGYTF. V gene TRBV18 combines with J gene TRBJ1-2, with TRBD1 matching over 7 bases. The CDR3 consists of 14 residues. The V segment lost 3 bases and the J segment 3 bases; nucleotides outside the gene matches: 4. Germline V gene data show CDR1 as KGHSH and CDR2 as LQKENI.

The chain combines TRBV4-2 with TRBJ1-2, with TRBD1 matching over 9 bases. J gave up 8 bases and V 2 bases, and 9 bases lay outside the gene matches. Germline V CDR1 and CDR2: LGHNA, YNFKEQ. The CDR3 has 15 amino acids. CDR3 sequence reads: CASSQSGQGRRGYTF. Here the CDR3 DNA reads TGTGCCAGCAGCCAATCCGGACAGGGGAGAAGGGGCTACACCTTC.

The chain employs TRBV5-1 and TRBJ2-7; TRBD1 agrees at 10 bases. CDR1 and CDR2 (germline): SGHRS, YFSETQ. This CDR3 is 16 amino acids long. V lost 4 bases and J lost 4; bases outside the gene matches: 11. In DNA, the CDR3 is TGCGCCAGCAGCGACGAAATTGGGACAGGGGCTTACGAGCAGTACTTC. Translating it yields CASSDEIGTGAYEQYF. Drawing the rest from reference TRBV5-1 and TRBJ2-7, the complete variable domain is KAGVTQTPRYLIKTRGQQVTLSCSPISGHRSVSWYQQTPGQGLQFLFEYFSETQRNKGNFPGRFSGRQFSNSRSEMNVSTLELGDSALYLCASSDEIGTGAYEQYFGPGTRLTVT.

This clone was recorded a few times. The chain uses TRBV9 and TRBJ2-3; 9 bases are shared with TRBD2. Germline V gene data show CDR1 as SGDLS and CDR2 as YYNGEE. This CDR3 comprises 16 residues. After removal of 5 bases from V and 4 bases from J, the junction contained 11 bases not matched to a gene. CDR3 in amino acids: CASSETGTSWADTQYF. In DNA form, the CDR3 reads TGTGCCAGCAGTGAAACCGGGACTAGCTGGGCAGATACGCAGTATTTT.

This clone was counted between two and nine times. The V call is TRBV4-2, the J call TRBJ2-7, with 9 bases aligning to TRBD2. With 1 base clipped from V and 4 bases from J, the junction kept 11 bases outside the gene matches. Germline V gene sequence: CDR1 LGHNA, CDR2 YNFKEQ. The CDR3 covers 17 residues. This chain's CDR3 is CASSQVGASGKSYEQYF. The CDR3 DNA reads TGTGCCAGCAGCCAAGTTGGGGCTAGCGGGAAGTCTTACGAGCAGTACTTC.

The chain joins TRBV30 to TRBJ1-1; a possible D gene is TRBD1 (6 bases). Germline-derived CDR1 and CDR2 are GTSNPN and SVGIG (reference sequence). The V gene lost 3 bases and the J gene lost 3 bases, with 17 bases spanning the gap. The CDR3 contains 15 residues. The CDR3 sequence: CAWSSLIRTDTEAFF. CDR3 nucleotide sequence: TGTGCCTGGAGCAGTCTAATTAGGACAGACACTGAAGCTTTCTTT. Supplemented by reference TRBV30 and TRBJ1-1, the full variable domain reads SQTIHQWPATLVQPVGSPLSLECTVEGTSNPNLYWYRQAAGRGLQLLFYSVGIGQISSEVPQNLSASRPQDRQFILSSKKLLLSDSGFYLCAWSSLIRTDTEAFFGQGTRLTVV.

This clone appeared a few times. The V and J genes are TRBV2 and TRBJ1-2, with D possibly being TRBD1 (6 bases). In germline, CDR1 is SNHLY, CDR2 FYNNEI. The CDR3 is 12 amino acids. Trimming removed 7 bases from V and 6 bases from J, with 12 bases in between. CDR3 loop: CASKAGTHGYTF. The CDR3 DNA sequence: TGTGCCAGCAAGGCCGGGACACATGGCTACACCTTC.

The CDR3, as DNA: TGTGCCAGCAGCTTAGCGGGGAGCGGGGGTCCGCTGCGCAATGAGCAGTTCTTC. Translated, it gives CASSLAGSGGPLRNEQFF. The rearrangement links TRBV7-2 to TRBJ2-1, with 8 nucleotides matching TRBD2. J gave up 6 bases and V 0 bases, and 13 bases lay outside the gene matches. Per the germline V gene, CDR1 is SGHTA and CDR2 is FQGNSA. The CDR3 has 18 amino acids.

The genes are TRBV5-6 and TRBJ1-5; the D is unclear. Per the germline V gene, CDR1 is SGHDT and CDR2 is YYEEEE. V lost 0 bases, J lost 5 bases, and 12 bases lay in between. The CDR3 covers 15 residues. The CDR3 spells CASSLAGVKYQPQHF. For the CDR3, the DNA is TGTGCCAGCAGCTTGGCCGGGGTCAAGTATCAGCCCCAGCATTTT.

The J gene is TRBJ1-2, the V gene TRBV7-2, with D tentatively TRBD1 (6 bases). From germline, CDR1 is SGHTA and CDR2 FQGNSA. V lost 1 base to trimming and J lost 5 bases, with 8 bases between them. The CDR3 is 13 amino acids. This chain's CDR3 is CASSLEGDYGYTF. The CDR3 region has the DNA TGTGCCAGCAGCTTAGAGGGGGATTATGGCTACACCTTC.